The clone carrying this TCR beta chain was counted a few times. The antigen is undetermined. Template switching by 5'RACE produced TCR cDNA, adding a universal primer site and UMIs. TCRdb recomputed calls from the 5' RACE reads with MiXCR, one row per CDR3 protein. The sample carries about 310,000 distinct CDR3 sequences, roughly 3.5% recorded once. The sample is drawn from a study of T cells after yellow fever vaccination. Overall study findings and caveats: A limited proportion of clonotypes was detected within both the CD4 and CD8 compartments. Most primary-vaccination clones reappeared after the booster (just under 98% CD4, roughly 90% CD8).

V shed 4 bases, J shed 4 bases, and the junction held 5 bases outside the gene matches. Germline V gene data show CDR1 as SGHRS and CDR2 as YFSETQ. The length of the CDR3 is 14 residues. Sequencing was performed on PBMCs, taken on the day of the yellow fever booster vaccination. The source is a young man who received the YFV17D yellow fever vaccine. The chain uses TRBV5-1 and TRBJ1-5, with 7 bases matching TRBD1. The CDR3: CASSQGEENQPQHF. The CDR3 DNA is TGCGCCAGCAGCCAGGGGGAGGAAAATCAGCCCCAGCATTTT.